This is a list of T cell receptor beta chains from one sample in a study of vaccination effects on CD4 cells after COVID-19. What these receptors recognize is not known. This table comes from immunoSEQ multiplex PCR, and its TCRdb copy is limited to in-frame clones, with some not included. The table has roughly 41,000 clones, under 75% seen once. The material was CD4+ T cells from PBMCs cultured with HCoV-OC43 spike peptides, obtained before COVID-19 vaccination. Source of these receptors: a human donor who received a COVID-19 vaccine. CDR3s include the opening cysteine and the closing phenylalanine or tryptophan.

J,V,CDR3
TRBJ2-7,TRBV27,CASSLKVGGLYEQYF
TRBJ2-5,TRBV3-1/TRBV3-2,CASERRSQETQYF
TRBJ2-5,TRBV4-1,CASSQQQGPETQYF
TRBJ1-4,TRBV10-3,CAISPDGGLEKLFF
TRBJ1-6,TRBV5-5,CASSPRTGGGNSPLHF
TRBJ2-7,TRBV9,CASSALAGVTYEQYF
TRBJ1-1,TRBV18,CASSLGQNTEAFF
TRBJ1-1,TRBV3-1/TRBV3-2,CASSAGRDTEAFF
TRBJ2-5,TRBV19,CASSAGLAGALETQYF
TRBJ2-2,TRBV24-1,CATRGQGTGELFF
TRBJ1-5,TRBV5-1,CASSLRPSGEGNQPQHF
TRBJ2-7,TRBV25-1,CASSERFVWDRVVEQYF
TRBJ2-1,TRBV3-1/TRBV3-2,CASSHGQRISYNEQFF
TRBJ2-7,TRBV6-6,CASSYSKTSFYEQYF
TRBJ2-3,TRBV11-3,CASSLDRTDTQYF
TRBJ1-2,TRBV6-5,CASRNRATPNYGYTF
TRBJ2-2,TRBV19,CASSAGTGNTGELFF
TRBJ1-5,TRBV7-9,CASSRTDFQPQHF
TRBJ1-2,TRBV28,CASSLVLGRVGYTF
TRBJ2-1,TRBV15,CATSREVITDDNEQFF
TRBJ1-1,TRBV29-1,CSGDGRMNTEAFF
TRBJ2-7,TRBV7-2,CASSPESHEQYF
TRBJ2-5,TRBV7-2,CASSLMPGGSETQYF
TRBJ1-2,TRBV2,CASSELGSGGYTF
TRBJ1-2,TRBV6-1,CASSDVSIVGPTF
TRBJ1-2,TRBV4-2,CASSQDGTTDYGYTF
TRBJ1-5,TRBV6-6,CASSYLTGAVNQPQHF
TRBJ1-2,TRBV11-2,CASSQTGTGVYGYTF
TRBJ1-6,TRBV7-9,CASSLEQYNSPLHF
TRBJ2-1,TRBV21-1,CASSTTPGQGCEQFF
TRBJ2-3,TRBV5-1,CASSLDGRATDTQYF
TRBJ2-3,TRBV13,CASSLASPSTDTQYF
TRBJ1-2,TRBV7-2,CASSWEQYGYTF
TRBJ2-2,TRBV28,CASSLPGTTGELFF
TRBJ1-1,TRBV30,CAWSTPVLRYTEAFF
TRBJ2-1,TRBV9,CASRLAEFYNEQFF
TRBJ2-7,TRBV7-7,CASSFPREGRAFYEQYF
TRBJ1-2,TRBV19,CASSTRDRGAYGYTF
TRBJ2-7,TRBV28,CASSRGPSEQYF
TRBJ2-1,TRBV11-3,CASSLGMGLAGEQFF
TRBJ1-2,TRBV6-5,CASRRQGNYGYTF
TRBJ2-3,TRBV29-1,CSVKGTVTDTQYF
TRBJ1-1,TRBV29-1,CSDKHRGNTEAFF